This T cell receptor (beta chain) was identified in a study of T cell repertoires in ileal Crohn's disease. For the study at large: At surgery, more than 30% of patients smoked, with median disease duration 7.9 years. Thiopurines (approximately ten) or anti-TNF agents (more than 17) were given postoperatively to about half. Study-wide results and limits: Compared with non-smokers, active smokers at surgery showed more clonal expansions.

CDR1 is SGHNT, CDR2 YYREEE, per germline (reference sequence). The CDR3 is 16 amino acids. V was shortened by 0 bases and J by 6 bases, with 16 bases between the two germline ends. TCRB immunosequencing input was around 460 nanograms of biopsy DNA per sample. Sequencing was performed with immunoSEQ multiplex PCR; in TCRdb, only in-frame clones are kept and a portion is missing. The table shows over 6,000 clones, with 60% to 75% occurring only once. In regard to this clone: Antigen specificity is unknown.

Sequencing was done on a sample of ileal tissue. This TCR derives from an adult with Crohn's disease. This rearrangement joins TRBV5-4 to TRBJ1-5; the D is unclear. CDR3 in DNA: TGTGCCAGCAGCTTGGTTGGGCGTGAAACAAGTCAGCCCCAGCATTTT. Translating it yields CASSLVGRETSQPQHF.